This note documents a single T cell receptor beta chain sequence. This sample was included in a study of T cell responses to AZD1222 COVID-19 vaccine. TCRdb keeps only in-frame clones here, not all; method: immunoSEQ multiplex PCR. This table holds around 95,000 clones, about 88% found once. Germline CDR1 reads MGHRA; CDR2 reads YSYEKL. CDR3 length: 13 residues. Losses at the gene ends were 0 bases for V and 11 bases for J; bases not matched to a gene: 4. The source was peripheral blood, collected on day 0 of AZD1222 vaccination. The chain couples TRBV4-1 to TRBJ1-1, with 9 bases matching TRBD1. This sequence was found in an adult in good health. Written as DNA, the CDR3 is TGCGCCAGCAGCCAAGATGAAGACAGGGGGGCTTTCTTT. Its protein is CASSQDEDRGAFF.